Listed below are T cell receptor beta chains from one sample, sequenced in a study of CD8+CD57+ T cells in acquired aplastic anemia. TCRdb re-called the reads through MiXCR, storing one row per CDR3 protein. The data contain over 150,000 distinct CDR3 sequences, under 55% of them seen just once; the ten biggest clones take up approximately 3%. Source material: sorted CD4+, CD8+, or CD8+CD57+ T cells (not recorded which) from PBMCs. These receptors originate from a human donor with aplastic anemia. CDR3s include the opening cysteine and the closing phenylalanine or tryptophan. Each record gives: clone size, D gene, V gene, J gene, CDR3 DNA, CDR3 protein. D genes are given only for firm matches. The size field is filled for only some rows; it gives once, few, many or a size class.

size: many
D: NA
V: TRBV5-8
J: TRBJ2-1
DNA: TGTGCCAGCAGCTTCGGCGGCCCCTCCTACAATGAGCAGTTCTTC
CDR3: CASSFGGPSYNEQFF

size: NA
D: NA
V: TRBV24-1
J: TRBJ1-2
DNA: TGTGCCACCAGTGGACCAAGAAACTATGGCTACACCTTC
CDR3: CATSGPRNYGYTF

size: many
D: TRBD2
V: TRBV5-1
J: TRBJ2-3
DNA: TGCGCCAGCAGCTTGGTTGGGACTAGCATCCCAGATACGCAGTATTTT
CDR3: CASSLVGTSIPDTQYF

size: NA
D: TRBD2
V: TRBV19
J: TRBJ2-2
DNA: TGTGCCAGTCGACTAGCGGGAGGGGAGCTGTTTTTT
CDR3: CASRLAGGELFF

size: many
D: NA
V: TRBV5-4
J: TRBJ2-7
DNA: TGTGCCAGCAACTTACGGACGGGGGTTTCCTACGAGCAGTACTTC
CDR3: CASNLRTGVSYEQYF

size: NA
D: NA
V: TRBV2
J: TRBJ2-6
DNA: TGTGCCTGCGAGGCTGGGGCCAACGTCCTGACTTTC
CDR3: CACEAGANVLTF

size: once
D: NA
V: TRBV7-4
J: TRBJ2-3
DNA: TGTGCCAGCAGCGTGACGGTCCCTCCCAGATACGATACGCAGTATTTT
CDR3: CASSVTVPPRYDTQYF

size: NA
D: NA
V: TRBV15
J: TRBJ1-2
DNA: TGTGCCACCAGACCCAAGAGGCAGGGCGCGGGAGGCTACACCTTC
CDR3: CATRPKRQGAGGYTF

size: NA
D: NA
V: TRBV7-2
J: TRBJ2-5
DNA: TGTGCCAGCAGCTTAGAAAGCCGATTGGAGACCCAGTACTTC
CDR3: CASSLESRLETQYF

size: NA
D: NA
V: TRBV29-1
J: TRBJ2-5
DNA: TGCAGCGTTGAAGTTGGGGTTGAGGAGACCCAGTACTTC
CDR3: CSVEVGVEETQYF

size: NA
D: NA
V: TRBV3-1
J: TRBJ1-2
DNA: TGTGCCAGCAGCCAGCCGCCCCCGCCTTCTAACTATGGCTACACCTTC
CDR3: CASSQPPPPSNYGYTF

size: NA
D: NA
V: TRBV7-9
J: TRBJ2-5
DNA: TGTGCCAGCAGCTTAGTAACAGGGGAGACCCAGTACTTC
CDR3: CASSLVTGETQYF

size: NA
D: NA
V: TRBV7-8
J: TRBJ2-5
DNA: TGTGCCAGCAGCGGCGGAGGGGGGGCAGAGACCCAGTACTTC
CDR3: CASSGGGGAETQYF

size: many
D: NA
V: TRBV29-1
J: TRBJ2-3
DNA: TGCAGCGTTGGGGACGGGTCCAAGTCTACGCAGTATTTT
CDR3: CSVGDGSKSTQYF

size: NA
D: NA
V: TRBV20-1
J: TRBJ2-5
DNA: TGCAGTGCTAGCCCTGGGGTGGGAGAGACCCAGTACTTC
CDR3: CSASPGVGETQYF

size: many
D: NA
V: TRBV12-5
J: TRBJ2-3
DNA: TGTGCTAGTGGTTTGGGTGCAGATACGCAGTATTTT
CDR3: CASGLGADTQYF

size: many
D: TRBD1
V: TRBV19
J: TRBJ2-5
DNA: TGTGCCAGTAGTCCTAGACAGGGGCCGGAAGAGACCCAGTACTTC
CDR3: CASSPRQGPEETQYF

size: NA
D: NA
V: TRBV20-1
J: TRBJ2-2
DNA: TGCAGTGCTAGACCTGGACTTACGAACACCGGGGAGCTGTTTTTT
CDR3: CSARPGLTNTGELFF

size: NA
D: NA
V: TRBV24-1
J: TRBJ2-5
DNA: TGTGCCACCAGTGGGGCAGGGGGGGAGGCCCAGTACTTC
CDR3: CATSGAGGEAQYF

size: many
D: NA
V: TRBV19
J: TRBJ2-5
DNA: TGTGCCAGTAGTCAAACCACAGCCTATCAAGAGACCCAGTACTTC
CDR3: CASSQTTAYQETQYF

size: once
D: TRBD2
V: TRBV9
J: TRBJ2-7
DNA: TGTGCCAGCAGCGTAGGGCCAGCGGGAGCTGTGAACTACGAGCAGTACTTC
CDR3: CASSVGPAGAVNYEQYF

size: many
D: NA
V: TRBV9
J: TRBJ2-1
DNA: TGTGCCAGCAGCGCCGGGGACTCCTACAATGAGCAGTTCTTC
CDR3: CASSAGDSYNEQFF

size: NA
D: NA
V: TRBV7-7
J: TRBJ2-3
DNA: TGTGCCAGCAGCTCCGAGAGCACAGATACGCAGTATTTT
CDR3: CASSSESTDTQYF

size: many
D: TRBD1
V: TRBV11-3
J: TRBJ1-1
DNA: TGTGCCAGCAGCTTAGTTGCAGGGGGCGCGACTGAAGCTTTCTTT
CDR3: CASSLVAGGATEAFF

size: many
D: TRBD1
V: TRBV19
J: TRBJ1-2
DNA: TGTGCCAGTAGTGAATCCGGGACAGCTAACGGTGGCTACACCTTC
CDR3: CASSESGTANGGYTF

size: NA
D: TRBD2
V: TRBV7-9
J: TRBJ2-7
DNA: TGTGCCAGCAGCTTAGGACTAGCGGGAGGAGACGAGCAGTACTTC
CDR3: CASSLGLAGGDEQYF

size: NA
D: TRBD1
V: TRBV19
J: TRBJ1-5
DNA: TGTGCCAGTAGTATGGACCGGGACAGGGGAAAGCCCCAGCATTTT
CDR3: CASSMDRDRGKPQHF

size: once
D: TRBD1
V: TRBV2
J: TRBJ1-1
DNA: TGTGCCAGCAGACTAAAGACAGGGGGGAACACTGAAGCTTTCTTT
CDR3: CASRLKTGGNTEAFF

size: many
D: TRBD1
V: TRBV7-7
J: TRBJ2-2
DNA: TGTGCCAGCAGCCACAGGACAGGGGGGTTCACCGGGGAGCTGTTTTTT
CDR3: CASSHRTGGFTGELFF

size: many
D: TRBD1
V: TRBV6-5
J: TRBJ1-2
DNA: TGTGCCAGCAGTTACTCTGCGACAGGGAGGGATGGCTACACCTTC
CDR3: CASSYSATGRDGYTF

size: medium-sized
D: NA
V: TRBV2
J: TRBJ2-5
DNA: TGTGCCAGCACCCGATCGTTTCGAGAGACCCAGTACTTC
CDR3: CASTRSFRETQYF

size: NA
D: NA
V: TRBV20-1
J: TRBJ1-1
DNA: TGCAGTGCTAGAGTCCCACATGGAGCTTTCTTT
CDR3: CSARVPHGAFF

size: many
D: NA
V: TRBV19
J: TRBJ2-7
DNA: TGTGCCAGTAGTACGGTCGGCGAGCAGTACTTC
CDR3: CASSTVGEQYF

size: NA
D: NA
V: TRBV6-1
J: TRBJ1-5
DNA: TGTGCCAGCAGTGTCGGGTCCCCGGGTCAGCCCCAGCATTTT
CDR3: CASSVGSPGQPQHF

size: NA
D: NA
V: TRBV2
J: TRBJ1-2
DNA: TGTGCCAGCAGCCCCCGGTTCGCGGTCTATGGCTACACCTTC
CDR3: CASSPRFAVYGYTF

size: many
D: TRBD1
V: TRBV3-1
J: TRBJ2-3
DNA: TGTGCCAGCAGCCCAGGGACAGGGATGGGAGATACGCAGTATTTT
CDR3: CASSPGTGMGDTQYF

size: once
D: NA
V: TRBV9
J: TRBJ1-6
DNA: TGTGCCAGCAGCGCCCTAGACAGCCATAATTCACCCCTCCACTTT
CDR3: CASSALDSHNSPLHF

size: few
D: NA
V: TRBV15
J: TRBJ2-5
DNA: TGTGCCACCAGCAGAGACAGGGGAGGAGAGACCCAGTACTTC
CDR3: CATSRDRGGETQYF

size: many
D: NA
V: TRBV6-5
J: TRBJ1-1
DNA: TGTGCCAGCAGTTACTCTCTAACGCGGGGAGACACTGAAGCTTTCTTT
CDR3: CASSYSLTRGDTEAFF

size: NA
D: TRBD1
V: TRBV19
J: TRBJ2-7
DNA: TGTGCCAGTAGCTCGACAGGGGCCGCCTACGAGCAGTACTTC
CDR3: CASSSTGAAYEQYF

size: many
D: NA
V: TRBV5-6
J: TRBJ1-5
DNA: TGTGCCAGCAGCTTGGCATCCGATCAGCCCCAGCATTTT
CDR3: CASSLASDQPQHF

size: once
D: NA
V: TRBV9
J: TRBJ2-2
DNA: TGTGCCAGCAGCGTAGGGCGGATCTCGAACACCGGGGAGCTGTTTTTT
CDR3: CASSVGRISNTGELFF

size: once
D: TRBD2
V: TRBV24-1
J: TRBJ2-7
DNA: TGTGCCACCAGTGAGGGGAGCGGGAGAAGCGAGCAGTACTTC
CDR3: CATSEGSGRSEQYF

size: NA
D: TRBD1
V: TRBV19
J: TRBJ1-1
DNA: TGTGCCAGTAGTCTCCAATACAGGGGGGAAGCTTTCTTT
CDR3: CASSLQYRGEAFF

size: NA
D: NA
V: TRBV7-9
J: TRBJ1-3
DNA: TGTGCCAGCAGCTTCTCGGGGGGAGACACCATATATTTT
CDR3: CASSFSGGDTIYF

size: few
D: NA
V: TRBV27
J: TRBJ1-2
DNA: TGTGCCAGCAGCCTGATAGGGAGGGGTGAGGATGGCTACACCTTC
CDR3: CASSLIGRGEDGYTF

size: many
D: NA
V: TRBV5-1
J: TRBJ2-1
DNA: TGCGCCAGCAGCTTAGACAACGGAGAGCAGTTCTTC
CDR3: CASSLDNGEQFF

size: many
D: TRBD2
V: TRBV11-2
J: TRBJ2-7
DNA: TGTGCCAGCAGCTTTACTAGCGGCTCGTACTCCTACGAGCAGTACTTC
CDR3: CASSFTSGSYSYEQYF

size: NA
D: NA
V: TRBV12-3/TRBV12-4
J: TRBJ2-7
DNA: TGTGCCAGCAGGCCTACGCACGAGCAGTACTTC
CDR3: CASRPTHEQYF

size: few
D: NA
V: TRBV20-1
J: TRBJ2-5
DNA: TGCAGTGCTGGTTGGGAGACCCAGTACTTC
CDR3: CSAGWETQYF

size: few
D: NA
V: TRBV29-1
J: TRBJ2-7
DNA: TGCAGCGTTGAGCTTATGGGGGGTACCTCCTACGAGCAGTACTTC
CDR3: CSVELMGGTSYEQYF

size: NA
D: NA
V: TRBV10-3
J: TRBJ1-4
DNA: TGTGCCACCAGTGTAATATTGGGACACCGGACAACTAATGAAAAACTGTTTTTT
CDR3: CATSVILGHRTTNEKLFF

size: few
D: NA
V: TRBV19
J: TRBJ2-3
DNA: TGTGCCAGTAGTCGCGACTCTCCAACTAGCACAGATACGCAGTATTTT
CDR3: CASSRDSPTSTDTQYF

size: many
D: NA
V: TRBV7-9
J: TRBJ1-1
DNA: TGTGCCAGCAGCTTGAGGGTGGCAACCGGCTTAGAAGCTTTCTTT
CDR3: CASSLRVATGLEAFF